The 19 T cell receptor beta chains presented below share a single source sample, sequenced in a study of blood T cell repertoires in COVID-19. The method was immunoSEQ multiplex PCR; TCRdb's version includes in-frame clones alone and lacks a portion of them. The sample gives 60,000 to 65,000 clones, about 78% of which show up once; around half is in the top ten. Sequencing was carried out using peripheral blood. All receptors come from a woman older than 75 with acute or convalescent COVID-19.

This sequence joins TRBV2 and TRBJ1-1; D is uncertain. The CDR3 contains 14 residues. The germline V gene encodes CDR1 SNHLY and CDR2 FYNNEI. V gave up 0 bases and J gave up 10 bases, with 15 bases separating them. In DNA form, the CDR3 reads TGTGCCAGCAGTGAAGCGCATTCGCTAAAAGCAGCTTTCTTT. Its protein product is CASSEAHSLKAAFF.

This clone was counted many times. The genes are TRBV6-5 and TRBJ2-7; D gene unclear. Germline V CDR1 and CDR2: MNHEY, SVGAGI. The CDR3 spans 13 residues. V was cut by 5 bases and J by 3 bases, with 11 bases left in between. The CDR3, as DNA: TGTGCCAGCAGTCCCCCGGAGAACTACGAGCAGTACTTC. This gives the protein CASSPPENYEQYF.

The chain uses TRBV28 and TRBJ2-1, with 9 positions matching TRBD1. The CDR3 totals 16 residues. Trimming cost V 6 bases and J 4 bases; bases outside gene matches: 10. Germline values: CDR1 MDHEN, CDR2 SYDVKM. CDR3 nucleotide sequence: TGTGCCAGCAGAACCACCGGGACAGGGACATACAATGAGCAGTTCTTC. Translated, it gives CASRTTGTGTYNEQFF.

The chain combines TRBV9 with TRBJ2-5; TRBD1 matches 8 bases. The CDR3 extends over 16 amino acids. V lost 4 bases to trimming and J lost 4 bases; unmatched junction nucleotides: 12. Germline lookup yields CDR1 SGDLS and CDR2 YYNGEE. In nucleotides, the CDR3 is TGTGCCAGCAGCAAAGATACAGGGGGATTTGGAGAGACCCAGTACTTC. Its protein product is CASSKDTGGFGETQYF.

V gene TRBV11-3 combines with J gene TRBJ2-5; TRBD2 matches at 8 bases. The V gene end was trimmed by 5 bases and the J gene end by 5 bases; junction bases not matched to a gene: 7. The germline V gene has CDR1 SGHNT and CDR2 YENEEA. There are 14 residues in the CDR3. CDR3 loop: CASSPRRGAETQYF. The DNA of the CDR3 is TGTGCCAGCAGCCCCCGGCGGGGGGCCGAGACCCAGTACTTC. The entire variable domain, with the rest obtained from reference TRBV11-3 and TRBJ2-5, is as follows: EAGVVQSPRYKIIEKKQPVAFWCNPISGHNTLYWYLQNLGQGPELLIRYENEEAVDDSQLPKDRFSAERLKGVDSTLKIQPAELGDSAVYLCASSPRRGAETQYFGPGTRLLVL.

The V call is TRBV11-3, the J call TRBJ2-1, with 9 bases aligning to TRBD2. Germline V lookup: CDR1 SGHNT, CDR2 YENEEA. The CDR3 spans 14 residues. Trimming at V came to 6 bases and at J to 7 bases, leaving 7 bases not matched to a gene. The CDR3, as DNA: TGTGCCAGCAGAGCCTGGCGGGGGGGGAATGAGCAGTTCTTC. Its translation: CASRAWRGGNEQFF. The complete variable domain, with remaining parts taken from reference TRBV11-3 and TRBJ2-1, reads EAGVVQSPRYKIIEKKQPVAFWCNPISGHNTLYWYLQNLGQGPELLIRYENEEAVDDSQLPKDRFSAERLKGVDSTLKIQPAELGDSAVYLCASRAWRGGNEQFFGPGTRLTVL.

V is TRBV6-5 and J is TRBJ1-5; tentative D call: TRBD1 (5 bases). Germline CDR1 is MNHEY and CDR2 is SVGAGI. The V end was cut by 2 bases, the J end by 9 bases, with 8 bases between. The CDR3 sequence is 12 residues long. The DNA of the CDR3 is TGTGCCAGCAGTTACGGGGGAGGGCCCCAGCATTTT. Translation: CASSYGGGPQHF.

In DNA, the CDR3 is TGTGCCACCAGTGATTCCAAGAGCGGAACCCAAGAGACCCAGTACTTC. This encodes CATSDSKSGTQETQYF. The genes are TRBV24-1 and TRBJ2-5; possible D gene TRBD2, 5 bases. Germline CDR1 and CDR2: KGHDR and SFDVKD. This CDR3 is built from 16 residues. With 2 bases removed from V and 1 base from J, the gap between germline ends came to 13 bases.

This chain connects TRBV12-3 or TRBV12-4 to TRBJ2-1, with D perhaps TRBD2 (6 bases). Trimming cost V 7 bases and J 8 bases, with 15 bases left between them. The CDR3 length is 13 residues. The CDR3: CASKTRRGDEQFF. The CDR3, as DNA: TGTGCCAGCAAGACCCGGAGGGGCGATGAGCAGTTCTTC.

V usage is TRBV28 and J usage is TRBJ2-7; the match to TRBD2 covers 8 bases. The CDR3 has 13 amino acids. In germline, CDR1 is MDHEN, CDR2 SYDVKM. V shed 3 bases and J 12 bases; nucleotides not matched to a gene: 10. The CDR3, as DNA: TGTGCCAGCAGTTTCGGCAGCGGGGGTATGGTGTACTTC. Its translation: CASSFGSGGMVYF.

The genes are TRBV5-4 and TRBJ2-7; 7 bases align to TRBD2. Germline CDR1 reads SGHNT; CDR2 reads YYREEE (reference sequence). This CDR3 contains 14 residues. The J segment lost 3 bases and the V segment lost 0 bases, leaving 3 bases of the junction unmatched. DNA for the CDR3: TGTGCCAGCAGCTTGGGTCCTAGCGGCTACGAGCAGTACTTC. Residues: CASSLGPSGYEQYF.

This clone was counted many times. The chain couples TRBV6-6 to TRBJ2-1; TRBD2 aligns across 8 bases. Germline CDR1 reads MNHNY; CDR2 reads SVGAGI (reference sequence). CDR3 size: 16 residues. The ends lost 7 bases at V and 7 bases at J; junction bases unmatched: 15. Here the CDR3 reads CASTERGGRRGNEQFF. The CDR3 DNA reads as TGTGCCAGCACCGAACGCGGCGGGAGGAGGGGTAATGAGCAGTTCTTC.

This clone is a singleton in its sample. Other DNA sequences of this sample code for an identical CDR3. V and J are TRBV2 and TRBJ1-5; 7 bases agree with TRBD1. CDR3 length equals 14 residues. Germline values: CDR1 SNHLY, CDR2 FYNNEI. Trimming removed 1 base from V and 7 bases from J; junction bases left unmatched: 4. Here the CDR3 reads CASSEGQGEQPQHF. The CDR3, as DNA: TGTGCCAGCAGTGAAGGACAGGGTGAACAGCCCCAGCATTTT.

The V and J genes are TRBV18 and TRBJ2-6; TRBD2 aligns across 12 bases. Trimming at V came to 2 bases and at J to 1 base, leaving 0 bases not matched to a gene. Looked up from germline, CDR1 is KGHSH and CDR2 is LQKENI. This CDR3 is built from 17 residues. CDR3 sequence: CASSPGLAGSGANVLTF. The CDR3 DNA is TGTGCCAGCTCACCAGGACTAGCGGGATCTGGGGCCAACGTCCTGACTTTC.

The chain has TRBV30 and TRBJ1-2; TRBD1 matches 7 bases. The V segment lost 7 bases and the J segment 4 bases; nucleotides outside the gene matches: 15. Germline V lookup: CDR1 GTSNPN, CDR2 SVGIG (reference sequence). The CDR3 totals 15 residues. The CDR3 DNA is TGTGCCTCCATCCCGCCACAGGGGACTTTCTATGGCTACACCTTC. It specifies CASIPPQGTFYGYTF. The full variable domain, with the rest looked up from reference TRBV30 and TRBJ1-2, is SQTIHQWPATLVQPVGSPLSLECTVEGTSNPNLYWYRQAAGRGLQLLFYSVGIGQISSEVPQNLSASRPQDRQFILSSKKLLLSDSGFYLCASIPPQGTFYGYTFGSGTRLTVV.

V and J are TRBV9 and TRBJ2-2, with D perhaps TRBD2 (5 bases). The V gene's germline CDR1 is SGDLS and CDR2 YYNGEE. Trimming cost V 4 bases and J 0 bases, with 10 bases left between them. The CDR3 is made up of 15 amino acids. Here the CDR3 DNA reads TGTGCCAGCAGCAGGAGCGGCTCGAACACCGGGGAGCTGTTTTTT. Its protein is CASSRSGSNTGELFF.

The chain recombines TRBV21-1 with TRBJ1-3. TRBV21-1 is recorded as a pseudogene. The length of the CDR3 is 17 residues. The DNA for the CDR3 is TGTGCCAGCAGCAAGCCCGGGGAGGTTAGCTCTGGAAACACCATATATTTT. Amino acid sequence: CASSKPGEVSSGNTIYF.

The chain links TRBV15 to TRBJ2-7; 7 bases match TRBD1. The CDR3 spans 14 residues. Germline lookup yields CDR1 LNHNV and CDR2 YYDKDF (reference sequence). The V and J ends lost 4 bases and 4 bases, in that order; junction bases with no gene match: 7. CDR3 DNA: TGTGCCACCAGCACCAGGGACAGAACTTACGAGCAGTACTTC. Translating gives CATSTRDRTYEQYF. The full variable domain, completed using reference TRBV15 and TRBJ2-7, is DAMVIQNPRYQVTQFGKPVTLSCSQTLNHNVMYWYQQKSSQAPKLLFHYYDKDFNNEADTPDNFQSRRPNTSFCFLDIRSPGLGDTAMYLCATSTRDRTYEQYFGPGTRLTVT.

The V gene is TRBV4-3, the J gene TRBJ2-5, with 10 bases lining up with TRBD2. The trim removed 4 bases at V and 2 bases at J, leaving 4 bases unmatched. Germline V CDR1 and CDR2: LGHNA, YSLEER. The CDR3 spans 15 residues. CDR3 amino acids: CASSPGLAVQETQYF. The CDR3 region has the DNA TGCGCCAGCAGCCCCGGACTAGCGGTACAAGAGACCCAGTACTTC.